Below, 29 T cell receptor beta chains from the same sample are listed, as sequenced in a study of CD8 T cells in ankylosing spondylitis. Study-level findings and limits: Among TCR beta sequences, a motif of under 10 highly homologous variants appeared characteristic of ankylosing spondylitis blood.

TCRdb re-derived calls from the 5' RACE reads in MiXCR, one entry per CDR3 protein. The sample contains around 890,000 distinct CDR3 sequences, 10% to 15% of which appear only once. No antigen has been assigned to these receptors. The sequenced sample consisted of blood, either unsorted or a sorted T cell fraction (not recorded which). The receptors were sampled from a male donor with ankylosing spondylitis.

The chain is built from TRBV6-5 and TRBJ2-7; no clear D. The ends were cut back, 4 bases at V and 3 bases at J, with 16 bases in the middle. The germline V gene encodes CDR1 MNHEY and CDR2 SVGAGI. CDR3 length: 15 residues. The CDR3 DNA sequence: TGTGCCAGCAGTTTCCTGGGCGGAACTCTCTACGAGCAGTACTTC. Translation gives CASSFLGGTLYEQYF.

This clonotype was counted many times. V gene TRBV20-1 combines with J gene TRBJ1-6, with 7 positions matching TRBD1. V was clipped by 6 bases and J by 10 bases; unmatched bases: 9. CDR1 is DFQATT and CDR2 is SNEGSKA in the germline V gene (reference sequence). CDR3 length: 13 amino acids. In DNA, the CDR3 is TGCAGTGCCCTAAACAGGGGTGGATCACCCCTCCACTTT. Translating gives CSALNRGGSPLHF.

The CDR3 reads CASSKQGDQPQHF. The CDR3 DNA is TGTGCCAGCAGCAAACAGGGAGATCAGCCCCAGCATTTT. J is TRBJ1-5 and V is TRBV7-9, with a weak D call TRBD1 (6 bases). This CDR3 is built from 13 residues. The germline CDR1 and CDR2 sequences are SEHNR and FQNEAQ (reference sequence). V was pared by 5 bases and J by 5 bases, with 10 bases between.

This clonotype was counted only a few times. This sequence joins TRBV20-1 and TRBJ1-1; D possibly corresponds to TRBD1 (5 bases). There are 13 residues in the CDR3. The germline V and J ends were trimmed by 5 bases and 0 bases, with 10 bases remaining between them. The germline V gene has CDR1 DFQATT and CDR2 SNEGSKA (reference sequence). The CDR3 DNA sequence: TGCAGTGCTCAGCCGGGGGTGAACACTGAAGCTTTCTTT. Residues: CSAQPGVNTEAFF.

In this sample, this clonotype turned up a few times. This rearrangement joins TRBV7-6 to TRBJ1-1; 11 positions match TRBD1. Germline trimming cut 1 base from V and 11 bases from J; bases unmatched to any gene: 6. Germline-derived CDR1 and CDR2 are SGHVS and FNYEAQ. The CDR3 runs to 14 residues. CDR3 protein: CASSLGGQGAHAFF. In DNA, the CDR3 is TGTGCCAGCAGCTTAGGTGGACAGGGGGCCCATGCTTTCTTT.

This clonotype came up a few times. The chain recombines TRBV5-6 with TRBJ1-1; D unresolved. CDR3 length equals 12 residues. CDR1 and CDR2 (germline): SGHDT, YYEEEE. V lost 3 bases and J lost 4, with 7 bases in between. The CDR3 DNA is TGTGCCAGCAGCTCGTACTTCACTGAAGCTTTCTTT. It encodes CASSSYFTEAFF.

This clonotype was counted between two and nine times. This CDR3 reads CSVAQTSTDTQYF. The CDR3 bases are TGCAGCGTTGCCCAAACGAGCACAGATACGCAGTATTTT. This chain links TRBV29-1 with TRBJ2-3; D is uncertain. CDR1 and CDR2 from the germline V gene are SQVTM and ANQGSEA. The CDR3 consists of 13 residues. V was shortened by 4 bases and J by 0 bases, with 8 bases between the two germline ends.

The J gene is TRBJ1-5, the V gene TRBV7-2, with a possible D match to TRBD1 (5 bases). CDR1 is SGHTA and CDR2 is FQGNSA in the germline V gene. There are 13 residues in the CDR3. Trimming shortened V by 2 bases and J by 6 bases, and 8 bases separated the two germline ends. The DNA for the CDR3 is TGTGCCAGCAGCTTATCTGGGACTCAGCCCCAGCATTTT. Protein sequence: CASSLSGTQPQHF.

This clonotype showed up many times. This chain uses TRBV6-1 with TRBJ2-5, with 8 bases fitting TRBD2. The germline V gene encodes CDR1 MNHNS and CDR2 SASEGT. The CDR3 runs to 13 residues. The V gene end was trimmed by 7 bases and the J gene end by 2 bases; junction bases not matched to a gene: 3. The CDR3 DNA is TGTGCCAGCACCCGGGAGGGGCAAGAGACCCAGTACTTC. Translating gives CASTREGQETQYF.

The genes are TRBV20-1 and TRBJ1-4; the match to TRBD1 covers 8 bases. The ends lost 6 bases at V and 8 bases at J; junction bases unmatched: 11. This CDR3 contains 14 residues. CDR1 DFQATT and CDR2 SNEGSKA come from the germline V gene (reference sequence). This chain's CDR3 is CSAANRGRGEKLFF. The DNA of the CDR3 is TGCAGTGCAGCGAACAGGGGGAGGGGGGAAAAACTGTTTTTT.

This clonotype has at least ten counts. The rearrangement links TRBV7-2 to TRBJ2-2; D might be TRBD1 (6 bases). The germline V and J ends were trimmed by 3 bases and 4 bases, with 15 bases remaining between them. CDR1 and CDR2 (germline): SGHTA, FQGNSA. This CDR3 has 16 amino acids. The CDR3, as DNA: TGTGCCAGCAGCTTTGGTCAGGGGATAAGCACCGGGGAGCTGTTTTTT. It translates to CASSFGQGISTGELFF.

This clonotype has a count of ten or more. This sequence joins TRBV20-1 and TRBJ1-4; tentative D call: TRBD1 (5 bases). This CDR3 comprises 13 residues. Trimming pared 4 bases from V and 3 bases from J, leaving 9 bases between. From germline, CDR1 is DFQATT and CDR2 SNEGSKA (reference sequence). The chain's CDR3 is CSAKPGPNEKLFF. For the CDR3, the DNA is TGCAGTGCTAAACCGGGGCCTAATGAAAAACTGTTTTTT.

The V call is TRBV6-1, the J call TRBJ2-7; 12 bases match TRBD2. From germline, CDR1 is MNHNS and CDR2 SASEGT. This CDR3 spans 14 amino acids. The J segment lost 7 bases and the V segment lost 6 bases, leaving 7 bases of the junction unmatched. For the CDR3, the DNA is TGTGCCAGCAGGGGGACTAGCGGGTCAATGGAGCAGTACTTC. Residues: CASRGTSGSMEQYF.

This clonotype occurred a few times. This sequence joins TRBV20-1 and TRBJ2-3; unclear D gene. Between the trimmed V and J ends, which lost 6 bases and 1 base, there was a span of 17 bases. Germline V gene lookup returns CDR1 DFQATT and CDR2 SNEGSKA (reference sequence). This CDR3 spans 15 amino acids. The CDR3 protein is CSAPTRVGGTDTQYF. The CDR3 DNA sequence: TGCAGTGCCCCTACCCGTGTAGGAGGCACAGATACGCAGTATTTT.

The chain employs TRBV25-1 and TRBJ1-4; D is ambiguous. In germline, CDR1 is MGHDK, CDR2 SYGVNS. V lost 10 bases, J lost 7 bases, and 16 bases lay in between. The CDR3 sequence is 13 residues long. Here the CDR3 DNA reads TGTGCCACCAGAGACTACGGTCGTGAAAAACTGTTTTTT. This sequence encodes CATRDYGREKLFF.

A few counts support this clonotype. The rearrangement links TRBV5-1 to TRBJ1-1; the D is unclear. Trimming pared 4 bases from V and 3 bases from J, leaving 13 bases between. In germline, CDR1 is SGHRS, CDR2 YFSETQ. The CDR3 sequence is 14 residues long. The CDR3: CASSPGIRDTEAFF. CDR3 sequence (DNA): TGCGCCAGCAGCCCGGGGATAAGGGACACTGAAGCTTTCTTT.

The table lists this clonotype with a few counts. The CDR3 DNA reads as TGCGCCAGCAGCCAAGATCCTCTAGCGGGAAACAATGAGCAGTTCTTC. Residues: CASSQDPLAGNNEQFF. The J gene is TRBJ2-1, the V gene TRBV4-3; 9 bases align to TRBD2. CDR1 is LGHNA and CDR2 is YSLEER in the germline V gene. The CDR3 runs 16 residues. The V segment lost 0 bases and the J segment 5 bases; nucleotides outside the gene matches: 5.

The chain carries TRBV5-1 and TRBJ2-5; a possible D gene is TRBD2 (6 bases). The CDR3 is 13 residues long. Germline values: CDR1 SGHRS, CDR2 YFSETQ. Trimming stripped 6 bases from V and 4 bases from J, with 13 bases between. The CDR3 bases are TGCGCCAGCATGGTGGACGGGGGAGAGACCCAGTACTTC. It translates to CASMVDGGETQYF.

This clonotype showed up just a few times. V is TRBV29-1 and J is TRBJ2-2; D might be TRBD1 (5 bases). Germline loops: CDR1 SQVTM, CDR2 ANQGSEA. CDR3 length equals 14 residues. Trimming took 2 bases from V and 4 from J, leaving 11 bases between them. The CDR3 spells CSVEKYQGTGELFF. The CDR3, as DNA: TGCAGCGTTGAAAAATATCAGGGCACCGGGGAGCTGTTTTTT.

This clonotype has more than one count but fewer than ten. The chain has TRBV5-5 and TRBJ2-3; TRBD1 might be the D (6 bases). The CDR3 totals 15 residues. V shed 3 bases and J shed 0 bases, with 11 bases lying between them. CDR1 is SGHKS and CDR2 is YYEKEE in the germline V gene (reference sequence). In DNA, the CDR3 is TGTGCCAGCAGCTCCGGACAGACTAGCACAGATACGCAGTATTTT. The encoded protein is CASSSGQTSTDTQYF.

The chain joins TRBV15 to TRBJ2-1, with D possibly TRBD2 on 6 matching bases. Germline values: CDR1 LNHNV, CDR2 YYDKDF (reference sequence). The CDR3 contains 15 residues. V lost 2 bases and J lost 4, with 12 bases in between. As DNA, the CDR3 is TGTGCCACCAGCAGATCGACTAGGAGGTACAATGAGCAGTTCTTC. As protein: CATSRSTRRYNEQFF.

This clonotype was recorded at least ten times. This sequence joins TRBV29-1 and TRBJ2-5; D is unresolved. Germline-derived CDR1 and CDR2 are SQVTM and ANQGSEA. This CDR3 has 12 amino acids. V dropped 4 bases and J dropped 5 bases, with 11 bases sitting between them. CDR3 in DNA: TGCAGCGTTGTGGTTAGTAAGGAGACCCAGTACTTC. Protein: CSVVVSKETQYF.

This clonotype came up many times. The chain has TRBV20-1 and TRBJ1-4; 8 nucleotides align to TRBD1. V trimming: 3 bases; J trimming: 7 bases; junction bases outside the gene matches: 10. The CDR3 extends over 15 amino acids. Per the germline V gene, CDR1 is DFQATT and CDR2 is SNEGSKA (reference sequence). The CDR3 sequence: CSASGERTGTEKLFF. CDR3 DNA sequence: TGCAGTGCTAGTGGAGAGCGGACAGGGACTGAAAAACTGTTTTTT.

This rearrangement joins TRBV9 to TRBJ2-5; TRBD1 is a possible D gene (6 bases). The V end was cut by 2 bases, the J end by 5 bases, with 13 bases between. There are 14 residues in the CDR3. Germline assignment: CDR1 SGDLS and CDR2 YYNGEE. CDR3: CASSVTGKGETQYF. In nucleotides, the CDR3 is TGTGCCAGCAGCGTCACAGGGAAGGGGGAGACCCAGTACTTC.

This clonotype was seen a handful of times. The chain carries TRBV20-1 and TRBJ1-1; 7 bases map to TRBD1. The junction had 12 bases not matched to a gene; V was cut back by 6 bases and J by 5 bases. Germline V gene data show CDR1 as DFQATT and CDR2 as SNEGSKA (reference sequence). The CDR3 is 14 residues long. In DNA form, the CDR3 reads TGCAGTGCCCCCGACAGGGAGTCGAGGACTGAAGCTTTCTTT. This codes for CSAPDRESRTEAFF.

Only one count was recorded for this clonotype. The V and J genes are TRBV15 and TRBJ1-5; D not certain. Germline V gene lookup returns CDR1 LNHNV and CDR2 YYDKDF (reference sequence). The CDR3 extends over 14 amino acids. The ends were cut back, 1 base at V and 3 bases at J, with 7 bases in the middle. The CDR3 DNA is TGTGCCACCAGCAGAGGGACGGTCAATCAGCCCCAGCATTTT. Residues: CATSRGTVNQPQHF. The whole variable domain, filled in from reference TRBV15 and TRBJ1-5, reads DAMVIQNPRYQVTQFGKPVTLSCSQTLNHNVMYWYQQKSSQAPKLLFHYYDKDFNNEADTPDNFQSRRPNTSFCFLDIRSPGLGDTAMYLCATSRGTVNQPQHFGDGTRLSIL.

This clonotype occurred a few times. The J gene is TRBJ2-2, the V gene TRBV7-9; 7 bases map to TRBD2. CDR1 and CDR2 (germline): SEHNR, FQNEAQ (reference sequence). The V gene end was trimmed by 5 bases and the J gene end by 7 bases; junction bases not matched to a gene: 1. The CDR3 is 12 amino acids. CDR3 sequence (DNA): TGTGCCAGCAGCCGGGAGGTCGGGGAGCTGTTTTTT. Protein product: CASSREVGELFF.

This clonotype was recorded a few times. The CDR3 reads CASSQDYGLAGGYTF. CDR3 nucleotides: TGCGCCAGCAGCCAAGATTATGGACTGGCTGGTGGCTACACCTTC. The chain joins TRBV4-3 to TRBJ1-2; D call uncertain. Germline CDR1 and CDR2: LGHNA and YSLEER. V shed 0 bases and J shed 7 bases, with 15 bases lying between them. The CDR3 covers 15 residues.

This chain links TRBV28 with TRBJ2-7, with 10 bases lining up with TRBD1. V was pared by 6 bases and J by 3 bases, with 5 bases of the junction left unmatched. The CDR3 runs 14 residues. The germline V gene encodes CDR1 MDHEN and CDR2 SYDVKM. The CDR3 protein is CASRGQGSFYEQYF. In nucleotides, the CDR3 is TGTGCCAGCAGGGGACAGGGGTCCTTCTACGAGCAGTACTTC.